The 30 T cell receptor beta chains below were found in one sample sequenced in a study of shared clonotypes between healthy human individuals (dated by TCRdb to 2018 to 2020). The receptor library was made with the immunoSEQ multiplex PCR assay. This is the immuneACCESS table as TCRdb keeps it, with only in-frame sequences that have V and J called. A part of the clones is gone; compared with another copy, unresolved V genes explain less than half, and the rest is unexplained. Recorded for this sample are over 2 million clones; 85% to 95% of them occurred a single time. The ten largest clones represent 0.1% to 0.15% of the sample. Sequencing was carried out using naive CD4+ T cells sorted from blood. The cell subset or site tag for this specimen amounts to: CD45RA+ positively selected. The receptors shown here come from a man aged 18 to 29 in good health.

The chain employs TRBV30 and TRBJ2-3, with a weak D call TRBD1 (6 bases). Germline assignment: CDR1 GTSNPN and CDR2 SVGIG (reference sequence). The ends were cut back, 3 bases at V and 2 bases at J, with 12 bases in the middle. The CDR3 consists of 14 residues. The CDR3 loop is CAWSSGHPTDTQYF. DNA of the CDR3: TGTGCCTGGAGCTCGGGACACCCCACAGATACGCAGTATTTT.

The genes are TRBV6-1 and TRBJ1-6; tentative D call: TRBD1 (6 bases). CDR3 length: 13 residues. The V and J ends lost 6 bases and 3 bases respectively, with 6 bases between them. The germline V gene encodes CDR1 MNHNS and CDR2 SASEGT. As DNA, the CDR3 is TGTGCCAGCAGGGACAGCTATAATTCACCCCTCCACTTT. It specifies CASRDSYNSPLHF.

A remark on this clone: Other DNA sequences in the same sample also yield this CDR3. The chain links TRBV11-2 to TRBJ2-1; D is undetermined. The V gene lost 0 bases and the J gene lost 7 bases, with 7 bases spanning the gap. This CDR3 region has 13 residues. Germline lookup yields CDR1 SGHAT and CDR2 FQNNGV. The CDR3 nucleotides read TGTGCCAGCAGCTTAGATTTAGTTAATGAGCAGTTCTTC. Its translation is CASSLDLVNEQFF.

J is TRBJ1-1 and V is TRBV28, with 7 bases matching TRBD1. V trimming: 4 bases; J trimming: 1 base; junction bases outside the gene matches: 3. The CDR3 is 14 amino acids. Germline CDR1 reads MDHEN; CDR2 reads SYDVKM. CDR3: CASSYTGANTEAFF. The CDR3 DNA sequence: TGTGCCAGCAGTTATACAGGGGCGAACACTGAAGCTTTCTTT.

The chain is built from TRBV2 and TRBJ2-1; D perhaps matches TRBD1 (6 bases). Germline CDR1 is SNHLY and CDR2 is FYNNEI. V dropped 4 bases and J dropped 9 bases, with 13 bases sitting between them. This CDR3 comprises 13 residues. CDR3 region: CASSGQALVEQFF. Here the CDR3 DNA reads TGTGCCAGCAGTGGACAGGCATTGGTTGAGCAGTTCTTC.

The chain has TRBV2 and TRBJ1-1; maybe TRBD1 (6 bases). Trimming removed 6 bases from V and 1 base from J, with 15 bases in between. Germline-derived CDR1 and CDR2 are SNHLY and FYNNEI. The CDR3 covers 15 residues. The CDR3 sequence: CASRPTGTPNTEAFF. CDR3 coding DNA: TGTGCCAGCAGGCCTACTGGGACACCGAACACTGAAGCTTTCTTT. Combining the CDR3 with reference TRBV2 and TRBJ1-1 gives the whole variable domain EPEVTQTPSHQVTQMGQEVILRCVPISNHLYFYWYRQILGQKVEFLVSFYNNEISEKSEIFDDQFSVERPDGSNFTLKIRSTKLEDSAMYFCASRPTGTPNTEAFFGQGTRLTVV.

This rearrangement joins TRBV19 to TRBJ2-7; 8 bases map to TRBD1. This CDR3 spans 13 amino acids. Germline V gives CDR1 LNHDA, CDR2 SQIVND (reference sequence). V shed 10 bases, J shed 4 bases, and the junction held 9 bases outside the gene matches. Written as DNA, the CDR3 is TGTGCCAATAGAGGACAGGGTAGATACGAGCAGTACTTC. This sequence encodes CANRGQGRYEQYF.

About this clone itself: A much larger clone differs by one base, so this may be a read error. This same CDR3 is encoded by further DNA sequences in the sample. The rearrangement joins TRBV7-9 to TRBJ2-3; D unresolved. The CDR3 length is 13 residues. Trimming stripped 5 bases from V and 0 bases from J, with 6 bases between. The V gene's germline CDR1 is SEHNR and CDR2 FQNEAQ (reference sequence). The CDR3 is CASSPDSTDTQYF. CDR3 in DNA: TGTGCCAGCAGCCCGGACAGCACAGATACGCAGTATTTT.

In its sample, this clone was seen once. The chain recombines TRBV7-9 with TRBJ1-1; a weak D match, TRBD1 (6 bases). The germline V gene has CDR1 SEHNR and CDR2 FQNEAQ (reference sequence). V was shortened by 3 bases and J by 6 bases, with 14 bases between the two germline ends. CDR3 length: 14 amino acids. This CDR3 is CASSFPQGNAEAFF. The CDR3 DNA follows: TGTGCCAGCAGCTTCCCACAGGGAAACGCTGAAGCTTTCTTT.

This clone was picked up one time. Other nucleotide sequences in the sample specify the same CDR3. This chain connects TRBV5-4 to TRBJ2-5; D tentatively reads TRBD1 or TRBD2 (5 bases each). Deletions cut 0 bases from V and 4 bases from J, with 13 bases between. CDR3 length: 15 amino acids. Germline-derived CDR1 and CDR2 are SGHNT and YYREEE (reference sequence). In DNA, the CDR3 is TGTGCCAGCAGCTTGGAAGGGGCGAGGGGAGAGACCCAGTACTTC. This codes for CASSLEGARGETQYF.

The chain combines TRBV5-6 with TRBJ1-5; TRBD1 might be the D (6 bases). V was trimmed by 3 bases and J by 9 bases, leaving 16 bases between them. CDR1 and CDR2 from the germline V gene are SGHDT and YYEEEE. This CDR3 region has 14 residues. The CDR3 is CASSSDRYPGPQHF. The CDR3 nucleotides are TGTGCCAGCAGCTCCGACAGGTACCCGGGGCCCCAGCATTTT.

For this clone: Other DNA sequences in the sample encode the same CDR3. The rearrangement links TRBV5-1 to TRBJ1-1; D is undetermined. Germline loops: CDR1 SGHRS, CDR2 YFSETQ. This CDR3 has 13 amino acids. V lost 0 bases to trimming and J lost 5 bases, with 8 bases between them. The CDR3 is CASSLEVGTEAFF. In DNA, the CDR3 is TGCGCCAGCAGCTTGGAGGTGGGGACTGAAGCTTTCTTT.

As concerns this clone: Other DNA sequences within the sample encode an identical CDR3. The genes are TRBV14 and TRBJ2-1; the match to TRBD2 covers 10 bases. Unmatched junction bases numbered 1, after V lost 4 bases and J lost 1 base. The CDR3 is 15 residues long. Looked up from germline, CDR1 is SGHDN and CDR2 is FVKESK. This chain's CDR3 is CASSPTSGSYNEQFF. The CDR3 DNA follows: TGTGCCAGCAGCCCGACTAGCGGGTCCTACAATGAGCAGTTCTTC.

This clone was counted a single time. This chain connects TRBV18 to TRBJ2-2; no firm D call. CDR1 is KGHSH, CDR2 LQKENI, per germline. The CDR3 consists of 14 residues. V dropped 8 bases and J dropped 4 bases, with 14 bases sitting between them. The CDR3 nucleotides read TGTGCCAGCGGCCCTCCCGGGCGCACCGGGGAGCTGTTTTTT. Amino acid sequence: CASGPPGRTGELFF.

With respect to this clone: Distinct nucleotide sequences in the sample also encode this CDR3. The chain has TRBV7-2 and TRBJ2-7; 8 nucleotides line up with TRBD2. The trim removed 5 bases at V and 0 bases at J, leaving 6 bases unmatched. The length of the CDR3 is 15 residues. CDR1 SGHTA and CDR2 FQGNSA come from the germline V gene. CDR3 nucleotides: TGTGCCAGCAGCCGATTAGCGGGATCCTCCTACGAGCAGTACTTC. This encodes CASSRLAGSSYEQYF.

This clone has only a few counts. Written as DNA, the CDR3 is TGTGCCAGCAGCGCGAGGACAGGATATTCACCCCTCCACTTT. As protein: CASSARTGYSPLHF. The V gene is TRBV9, the J gene TRBJ1-6, with TRBD1 identical over 7 bases. Germline assignment: CDR1 SGDLS and CDR2 YYNGEE. The ends lost 3 bases at V and 8 bases at J; junction bases unmatched: 5. The CDR3 contains 14 residues.

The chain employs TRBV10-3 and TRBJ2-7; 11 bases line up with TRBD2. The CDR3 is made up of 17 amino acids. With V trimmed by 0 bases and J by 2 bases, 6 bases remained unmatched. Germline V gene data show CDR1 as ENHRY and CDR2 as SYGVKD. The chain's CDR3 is CAISESWGTSGPYEQYF. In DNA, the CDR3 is TGTGCCATCAGTGAGTCTTGGGGGACTAGCGGCCCCTACGAGCAGTACTTC.

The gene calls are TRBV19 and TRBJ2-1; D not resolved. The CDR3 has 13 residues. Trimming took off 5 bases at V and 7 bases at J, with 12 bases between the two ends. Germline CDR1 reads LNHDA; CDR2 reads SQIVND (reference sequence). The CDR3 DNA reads TGTGCCAGTAGTCCGGCCCTAGGGAATGAGCAGTTCTTC. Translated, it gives CASSPALGNEQFF.

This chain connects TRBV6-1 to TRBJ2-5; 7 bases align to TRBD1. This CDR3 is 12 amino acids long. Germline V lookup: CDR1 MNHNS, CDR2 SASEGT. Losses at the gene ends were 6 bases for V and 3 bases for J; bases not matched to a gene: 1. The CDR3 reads CASRTGKETQYF. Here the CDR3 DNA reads TGTGCCAGCAGGACAGGGAAAGAGACCCAGTACTTC.

CDR3 DNA: TGTGCCAGTAGTGGGACTAGCGGGGCGAACACAGATACGCAGTATTTT. Amino acid sequence: CASSGTSGANTDTQYF. The genes are TRBV19 and TRBJ2-3, with 13 nucleotides matching TRBD2. V was clipped by 5 bases and J by 2 bases; unmatched bases: 4. CDR3 length: 16 residues. The germline gives CDR1 LNHDA, CDR2 SQIVND (reference sequence). Full variable domain (missing parts from reference TRBV19 and TRBJ2-3): DGGITQSPKYLFRKEGQNVTLSCEQNLNHDAMYWYRQDPGQGLRLIYYSQIVNDFQKGDIAEGYSVSREKKESFPLTVTSAQKNPTAFYLCASSGTSGANTDTQYFGPGTRLTVL.

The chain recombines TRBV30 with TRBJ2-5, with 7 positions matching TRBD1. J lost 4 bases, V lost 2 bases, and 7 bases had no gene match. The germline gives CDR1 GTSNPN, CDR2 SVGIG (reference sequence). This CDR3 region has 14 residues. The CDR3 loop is CAWSKKGAGETQYF. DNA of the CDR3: TGTGCCTGGAGTAAAAAGGGGGCGGGAGAGACCCAGTACTTC.

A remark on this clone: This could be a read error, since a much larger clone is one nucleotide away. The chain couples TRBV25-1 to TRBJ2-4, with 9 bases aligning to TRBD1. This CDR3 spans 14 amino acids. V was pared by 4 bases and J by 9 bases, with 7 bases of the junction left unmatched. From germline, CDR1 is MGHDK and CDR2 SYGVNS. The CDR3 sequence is CASSVTGGGSIQYF. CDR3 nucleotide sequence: TGTGCCAGCAGTGTGACAGGGGGTGGTAGCATTCAGTACTTC.

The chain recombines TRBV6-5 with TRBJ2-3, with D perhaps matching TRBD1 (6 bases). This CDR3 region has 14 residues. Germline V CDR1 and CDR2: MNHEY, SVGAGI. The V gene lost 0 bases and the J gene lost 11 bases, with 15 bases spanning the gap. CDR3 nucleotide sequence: TGTGCCAGCAGTTACTCGCTACAGGGCCAAAGGCAGTATTTT. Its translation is CASSYSLQGQRQYF.

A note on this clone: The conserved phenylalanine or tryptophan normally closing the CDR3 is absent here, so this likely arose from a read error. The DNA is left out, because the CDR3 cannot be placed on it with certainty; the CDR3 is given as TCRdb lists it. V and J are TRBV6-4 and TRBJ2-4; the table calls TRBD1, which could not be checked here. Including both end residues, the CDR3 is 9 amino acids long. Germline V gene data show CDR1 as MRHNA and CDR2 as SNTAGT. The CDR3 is CASSDQAPR.

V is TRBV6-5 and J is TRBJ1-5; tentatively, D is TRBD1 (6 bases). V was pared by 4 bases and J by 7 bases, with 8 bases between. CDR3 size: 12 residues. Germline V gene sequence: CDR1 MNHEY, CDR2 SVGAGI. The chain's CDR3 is CASSSDSQPQHF. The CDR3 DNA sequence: TGTGCCAGCAGTTCGGACAGCCAGCCCCAGCATTTT.

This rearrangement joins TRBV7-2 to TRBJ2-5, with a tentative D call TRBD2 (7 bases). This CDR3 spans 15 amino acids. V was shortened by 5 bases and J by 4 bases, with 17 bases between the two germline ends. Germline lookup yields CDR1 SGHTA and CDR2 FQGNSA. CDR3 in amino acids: CASSTSGGRGETQYF. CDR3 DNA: TGTGCCAGCAGCACCTCCGGGGGGCGAGGAGAGACCCAGTACTTC.

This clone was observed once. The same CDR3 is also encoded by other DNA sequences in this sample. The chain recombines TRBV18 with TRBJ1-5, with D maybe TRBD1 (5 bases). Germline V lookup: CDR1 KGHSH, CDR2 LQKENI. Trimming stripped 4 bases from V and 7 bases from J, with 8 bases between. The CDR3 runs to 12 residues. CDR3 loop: CASSLEGQPQHF. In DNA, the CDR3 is TGTGCCAGCTCACTAGAGGGGCAGCCCCAGCATTTT.

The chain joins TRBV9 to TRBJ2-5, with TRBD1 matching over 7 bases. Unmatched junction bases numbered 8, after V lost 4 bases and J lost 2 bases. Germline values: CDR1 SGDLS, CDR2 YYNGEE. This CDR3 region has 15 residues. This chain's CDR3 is CASSPTGQPQETQYF. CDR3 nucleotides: TGTGCCAGCAGCCCTACGGGACAGCCTCAAGAGACCCAGTACTTC.

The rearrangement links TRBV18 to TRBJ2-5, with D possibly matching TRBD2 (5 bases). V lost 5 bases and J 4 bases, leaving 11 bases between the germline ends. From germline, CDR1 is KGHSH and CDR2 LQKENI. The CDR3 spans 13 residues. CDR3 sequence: CASSALEGETQYF. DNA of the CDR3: TGTGCCAGCTCAGCCCTTGAGGGAGAGACCCAGTACTTC.

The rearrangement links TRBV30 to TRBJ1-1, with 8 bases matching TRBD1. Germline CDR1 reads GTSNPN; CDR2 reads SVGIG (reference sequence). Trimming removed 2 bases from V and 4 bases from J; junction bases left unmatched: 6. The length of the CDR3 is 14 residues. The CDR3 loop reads CAWSTQGARTEAFF. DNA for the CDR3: TGTGCCTGGAGTACTCAGGGGGCGCGCACTGAAGCTTTCTTT.